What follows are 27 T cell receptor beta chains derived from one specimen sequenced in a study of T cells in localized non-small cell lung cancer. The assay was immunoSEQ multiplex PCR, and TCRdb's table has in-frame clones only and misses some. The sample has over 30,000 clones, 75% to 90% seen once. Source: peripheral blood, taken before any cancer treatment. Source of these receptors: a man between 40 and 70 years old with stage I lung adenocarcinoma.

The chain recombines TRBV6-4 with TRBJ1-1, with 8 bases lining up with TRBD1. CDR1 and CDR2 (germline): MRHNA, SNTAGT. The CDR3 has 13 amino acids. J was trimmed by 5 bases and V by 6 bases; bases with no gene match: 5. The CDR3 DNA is TGTGCCAGCAGACAGGGGGTTGGAACTGAAGCTTTCTTT. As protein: CASRQGVGTEAFF.

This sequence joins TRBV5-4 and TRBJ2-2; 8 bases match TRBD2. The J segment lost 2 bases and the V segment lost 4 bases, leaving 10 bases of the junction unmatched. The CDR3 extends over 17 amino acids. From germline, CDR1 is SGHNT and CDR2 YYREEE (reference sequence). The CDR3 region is CASSPMATSVNTGELFF. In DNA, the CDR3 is TGTGCCAGCAGCCCCATGGCGACTAGCGTCAACACCGGGGAGCTGTTTTTT.

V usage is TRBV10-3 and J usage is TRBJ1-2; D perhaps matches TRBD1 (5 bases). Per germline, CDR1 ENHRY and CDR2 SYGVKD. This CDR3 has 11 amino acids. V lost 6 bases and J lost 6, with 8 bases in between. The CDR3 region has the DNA TGTGCCATCAGGAGGGACGATGGCTACACCTTC. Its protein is CAIRRDDGYTF.

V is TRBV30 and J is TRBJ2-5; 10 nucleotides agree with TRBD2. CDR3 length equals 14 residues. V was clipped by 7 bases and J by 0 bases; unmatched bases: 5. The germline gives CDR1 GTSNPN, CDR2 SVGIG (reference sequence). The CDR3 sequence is CASGLANHQETQYF. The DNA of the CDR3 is TGTGCCTCGGGACTAGCGAACCACCAAGAGACCCAGTACTTC.

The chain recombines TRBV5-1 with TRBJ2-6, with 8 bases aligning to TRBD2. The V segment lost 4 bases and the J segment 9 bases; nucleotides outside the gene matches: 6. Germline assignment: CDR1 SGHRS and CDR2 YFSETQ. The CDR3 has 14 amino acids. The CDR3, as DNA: TGCGCCAGCAGCCCCCGGGGGGGCGGCAACGTCCTGACTTTC. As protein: CASSPRGGGNVLTF.

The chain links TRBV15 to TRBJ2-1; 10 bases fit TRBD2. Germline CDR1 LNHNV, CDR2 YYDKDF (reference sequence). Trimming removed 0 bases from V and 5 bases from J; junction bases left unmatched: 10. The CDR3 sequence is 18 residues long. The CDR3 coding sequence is TGTGCCACCAGCAGAGAGGGGAATCTAGCGGGGGACCACAATGAGCAGTTCTTC. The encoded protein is CATSREGNLAGDHNEQFF.

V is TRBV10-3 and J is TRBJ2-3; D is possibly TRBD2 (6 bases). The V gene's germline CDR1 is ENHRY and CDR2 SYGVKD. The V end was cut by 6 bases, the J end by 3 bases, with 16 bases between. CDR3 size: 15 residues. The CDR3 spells CAIRPAGPRTDTQYF. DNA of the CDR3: TGTGCCATCAGACCCGCGGGGCCACGGACAGATACGCAGTATTTT.

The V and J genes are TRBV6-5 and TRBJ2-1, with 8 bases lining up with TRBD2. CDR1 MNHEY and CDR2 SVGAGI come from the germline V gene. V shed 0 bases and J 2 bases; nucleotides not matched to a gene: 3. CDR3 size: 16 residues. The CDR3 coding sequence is TGTGCCAGCAGTTACTCGGGACTAGGGGCCTACAATGAGCAGTTCTTC. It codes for CASSYSGLGAYNEQFF.

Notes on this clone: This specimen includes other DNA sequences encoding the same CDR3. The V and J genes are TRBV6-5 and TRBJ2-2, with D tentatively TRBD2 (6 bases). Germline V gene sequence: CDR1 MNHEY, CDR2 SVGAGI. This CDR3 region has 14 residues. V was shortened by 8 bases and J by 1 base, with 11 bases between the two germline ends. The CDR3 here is CASRPGGNTGELFF. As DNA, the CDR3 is TGTGCCAGCCGTCCCGGGGGGAACACCGGGGAGCTGTTTTTT.

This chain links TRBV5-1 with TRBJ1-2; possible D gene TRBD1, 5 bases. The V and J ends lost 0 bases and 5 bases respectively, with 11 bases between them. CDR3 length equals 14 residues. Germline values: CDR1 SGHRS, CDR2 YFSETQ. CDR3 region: CASSLGGVVYGYTF. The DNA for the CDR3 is TGCGCCAGCAGCTTGGGGGGCGTCGTATATGGCTACACCTTC.

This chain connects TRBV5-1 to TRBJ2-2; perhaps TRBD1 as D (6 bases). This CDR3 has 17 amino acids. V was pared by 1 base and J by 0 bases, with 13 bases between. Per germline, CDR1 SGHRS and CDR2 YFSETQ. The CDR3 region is CASSLSIGQSNTGELFF. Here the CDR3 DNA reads TGCGCCAGCAGCTTGAGTATAGGACAGTCGAACACCGGGGAGCTGTTTTTT.

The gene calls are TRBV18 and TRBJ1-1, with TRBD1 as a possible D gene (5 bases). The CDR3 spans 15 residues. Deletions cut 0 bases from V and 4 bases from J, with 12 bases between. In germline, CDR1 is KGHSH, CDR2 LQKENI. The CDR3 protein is CASSPPNRPSTEAFF. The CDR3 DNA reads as TGTGCCAGCTCACCACCCAACAGGCCCTCCACTGAAGCTTTCTTT.

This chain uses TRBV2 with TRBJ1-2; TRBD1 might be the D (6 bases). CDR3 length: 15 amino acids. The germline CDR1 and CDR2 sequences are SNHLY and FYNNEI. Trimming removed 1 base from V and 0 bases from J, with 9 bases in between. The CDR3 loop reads CASSEERGANYGYTF. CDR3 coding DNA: TGTGCCAGCAGTGAAGAAAGGGGGGCTAACTATGGCTACACCTTC. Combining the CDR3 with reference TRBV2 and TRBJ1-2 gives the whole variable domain EPEVTQTPSHQVTQMGQEVILRCVPISNHLYFYWYRQILGQKVEFLVSFYNNEISEKSEIFDDQFSVERPDGSNFTLKIRSTKLEDSAMYFCASSEERGANYGYTFGSGTRLTVV.

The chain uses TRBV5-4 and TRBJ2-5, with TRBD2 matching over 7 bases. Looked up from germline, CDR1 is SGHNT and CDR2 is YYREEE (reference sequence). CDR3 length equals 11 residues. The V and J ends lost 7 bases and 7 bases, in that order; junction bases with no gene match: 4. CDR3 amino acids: CASQGGGTQYF. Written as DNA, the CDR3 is TGTGCCAGCCAGGGCGGGGGGACCCAGTACTTC.

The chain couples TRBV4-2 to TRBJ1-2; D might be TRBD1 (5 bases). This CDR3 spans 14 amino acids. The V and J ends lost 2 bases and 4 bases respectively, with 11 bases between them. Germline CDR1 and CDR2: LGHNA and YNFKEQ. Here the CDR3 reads CASSQPGTFYGYTF. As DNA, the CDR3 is TGTGCCAGCAGCCAACCCGGGACGTTCTATGGCTACACCTTC.

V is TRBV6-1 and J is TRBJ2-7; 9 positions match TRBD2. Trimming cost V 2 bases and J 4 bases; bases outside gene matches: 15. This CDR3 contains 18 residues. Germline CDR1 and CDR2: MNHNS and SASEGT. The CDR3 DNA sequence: TGTGCCAGCAGTGAACAAAACAGGTGGACTAGCGCTATATACGAGCAGTACTTC. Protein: CASSEQNRWTSAIYEQYF.

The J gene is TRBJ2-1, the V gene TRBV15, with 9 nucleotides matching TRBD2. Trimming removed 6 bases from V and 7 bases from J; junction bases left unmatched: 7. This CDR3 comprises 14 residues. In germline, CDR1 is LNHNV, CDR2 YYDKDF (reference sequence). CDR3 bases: TGTGCCACCAGAGGAAGCGGGGGGAATAATGAGCAGTTCTTC. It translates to CATRGSGGNNEQFF.

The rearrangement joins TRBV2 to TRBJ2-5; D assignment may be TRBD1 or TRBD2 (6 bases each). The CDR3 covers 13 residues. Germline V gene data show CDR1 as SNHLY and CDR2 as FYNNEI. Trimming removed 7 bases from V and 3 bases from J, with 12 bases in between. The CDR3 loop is CASKGGEKETQYF. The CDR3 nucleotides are TGTGCCAGCAAGGGGGGCGAAAAAGAGACCCAGTACTTC.

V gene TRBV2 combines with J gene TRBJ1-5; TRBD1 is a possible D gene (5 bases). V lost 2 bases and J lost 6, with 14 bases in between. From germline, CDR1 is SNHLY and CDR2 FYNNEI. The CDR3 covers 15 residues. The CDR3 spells CASSEPRQGGQPQHF. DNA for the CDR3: TGTGCCAGCAGTGAACCGAGGCAGGGTGGTCAGCCCCAGCATTTT.

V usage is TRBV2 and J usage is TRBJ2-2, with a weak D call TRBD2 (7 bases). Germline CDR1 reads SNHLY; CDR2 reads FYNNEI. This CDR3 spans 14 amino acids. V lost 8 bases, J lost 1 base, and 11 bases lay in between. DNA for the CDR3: TGTGCCAGCGGTAGGGGGGGGAACACCGGGGAGCTGTTTTTT. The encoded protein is CASGRGGNTGELFF.

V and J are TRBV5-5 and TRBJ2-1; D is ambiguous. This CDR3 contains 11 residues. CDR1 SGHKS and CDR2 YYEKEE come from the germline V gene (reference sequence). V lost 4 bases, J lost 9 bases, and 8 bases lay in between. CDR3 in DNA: TGTGCCAGCAGCCAGAACGTTGAGCAGTTCTTC. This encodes CASSQNVEQFF.

The CDR3 region is CASSQGTSGGALQYF. CDR3 bases: TGCGCCAGCAGCCAAGGGACTAGCGGGGGGGCCTTGCAGTACTTC. The chain uses TRBV4-1 and TRBJ2-7, with TRBD2 matching 15 bases. Germline-derived CDR1 and CDR2 are MGHRA and YSYEKL. V lost 1 base to trimming and J lost 9 bases; unmatched junction nucleotides: 4. The CDR3 runs to 15 residues.

The CDR3 DNA is TGTGCCACCAGCCCCGGACAGGGGGCTTACTACGAGCAGTACTTC. It is translated as CATSPGQGAYYEQYF. The chain links TRBV15 to TRBJ2-7; 11 nucleotides align to TRBD1. V was clipped by 5 bases and J by 3 bases; unmatched bases: 6. The germline CDR1 and CDR2 sequences are LNHNV and YYDKDF (reference sequence). The length of the CDR3 is 15 residues.

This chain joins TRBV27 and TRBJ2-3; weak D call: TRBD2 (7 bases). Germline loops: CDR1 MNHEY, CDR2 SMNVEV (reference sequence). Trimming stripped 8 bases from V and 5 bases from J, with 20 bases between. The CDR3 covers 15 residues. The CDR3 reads CASCQEGGGIDTQYF. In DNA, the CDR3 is TGTGCCAGCTGCCAGGAGGGGGGGGGTATAGATACGCAGTATTTT.

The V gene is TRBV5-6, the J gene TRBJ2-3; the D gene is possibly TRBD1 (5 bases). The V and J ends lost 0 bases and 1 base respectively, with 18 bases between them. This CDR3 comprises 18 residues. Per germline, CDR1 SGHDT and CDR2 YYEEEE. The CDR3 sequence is CASSLVSGRRRGTDTQYF. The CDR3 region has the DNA TGTGCCAGCAGCTTGGTTTCAGGGCGCCGAAGGGGCACAGATACGCAGTATTTT.

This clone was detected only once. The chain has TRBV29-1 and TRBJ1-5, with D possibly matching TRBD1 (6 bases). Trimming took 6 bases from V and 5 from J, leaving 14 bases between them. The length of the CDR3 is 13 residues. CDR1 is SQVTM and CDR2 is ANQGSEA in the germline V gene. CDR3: CSVGGGSDQPQHF. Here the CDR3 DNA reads TGCAGCGTCGGGGGCGGGAGCGATCAGCCCCAGCATTTT. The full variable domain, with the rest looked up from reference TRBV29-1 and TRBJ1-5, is SAVISQKPSRDICQRGTSLTIQCQVDSQVTMMFWYRQQPGQSLTLIATANQGSEATYESGFVIDKFPISRPNLTFSTLTVSNMSPEDSSIYLCSVGGGSDQPQHFGDGTRLSIL.

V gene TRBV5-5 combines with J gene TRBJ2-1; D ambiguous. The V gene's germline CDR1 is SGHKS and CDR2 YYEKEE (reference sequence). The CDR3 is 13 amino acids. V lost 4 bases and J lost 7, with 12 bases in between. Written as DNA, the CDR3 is TGTGCCAGCAGCCCTTACGTGGGTAATGAGCAGTTCTTC. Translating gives CASSPYVGNEQFF.